These 20 T cell receptor beta chains originate from one sample sequenced in a study of CD8 T cells in ankylosing spondylitis. Points from the study as a whole: A motif in TCR beta, a set of fewer than ten highly homologous variants, appeared characteristic of ankylosing spondylitis blood.

One entry per CDR3 protein results from TCRdb running MiXCR on the 5' RACE reads. The table shows about 800,000 distinct CDR3 sequences, with 12% occurring only once. No antigen has been identified for these receptors. Sequencing was carried out using blood, either unsorted or a sorted T cell fraction (not recorded which). The receptor source for this set is a male donor with ankylosing spondylitis.

This clonotype was seen a few times. V is TRBV5-1 and J is TRBJ2-1, with D perhaps TRBD1 (6 bases). V lost 4 bases and J lost 4, with 15 bases in between. The CDR3 is made up of 15 amino acids. The germline CDR1 and CDR2 sequences are SGHRS and YFSETQ. CDR3: CASSGTGPSYNEQFF. DNA of the CDR3: TGCGCCAGCAGCGGAACAGGGCCTTCATACAATGAGCAGTTCTTC.

V and J are TRBV20-1 and TRBJ2-7, with D hard to call. Near its end, the DNA agrees better with TRBJ2-1, so the J call may be wrong. The germline CDR1 and CDR2 sequences are DFQATT and SNEGSKA (reference sequence). The length of the CDR3 is 14 residues. The CDR3 DNA follows: TGCAGTGCTAGAGTCGGTAGCTCCTGGGCCGAGCAGTTCTTC. Translated, it gives CSARVGSSWAEQFF.

This clonotype was seen more than once but under ten times. This chain joins TRBV12-3 or TRBV12-4 and TRBJ1-2; maybe TRBD1 (6 bases). The CDR3 runs 11 residues. Trimming took off 10 bases at V and 3 bases at J, with 9 bases between the two ends. CDR3 residues: CATGADYGYTF. CDR3 nucleotides: TGTGCCACAGGGGCTGACTATGGCTACACCTTC.

The chain couples TRBV20-1 to TRBJ2-5; D gene ambiguous. The CDR3 loop spans 15 amino acids. V was clipped by 0 bases and J by 5 bases, with 16 bases between them. Germline CDR1 is DFQATT and CDR2 is SNEGSKA (reference sequence). The CDR3 reads CSARDGRSGWETQYF. CDR3 coding DNA: TGCAGTGCTAGAGATGGGCGATCCGGCTGGGAGACCCAGTACTTC.

The J gene is TRBJ1-5, the V gene TRBV7-2; D is undetermined. The germline CDR1 and CDR2 sequences are SGHTA and FQGNSA. Trimming removed 5 bases from V and 2 bases from J, with 10 bases in between. The CDR3 is 14 amino acids. CDR3 region: CASSVNVGNQPQHF. CDR3 nucleotides: TGTGCCAGCAGCGTTAATGTGGGCAATCAGCCCCAGCATTTT.

This clonotype has just a few counts. V is TRBV15 and J is TRBJ1-2; D unclear. Germline lookup yields CDR1 LNHNV and CDR2 YYDKDF (reference sequence). The CDR3 runs to 15 residues. Trimming stripped 1 base from V and 2 bases from J, with 11 bases between. In nucleotides, the CDR3 is TGTGCCACCAGCAGAGGTCTCTCTCAAAACTATGGCTACACCTTC. Translation: CATSRGLSQNYGYTF.

In this sample, this clonotype turned up a few times. The chain couples TRBV5-1 to TRBJ1-4; 8 positions agree with TRBD1. CDR1 is SGHRS, CDR2 YFSETQ, per germline. The CDR3 is made up of 15 amino acids. The trim removed 0 bases at V and 7 bases at J, leaving 5 bases unmatched. CDR3 nucleotide sequence: TGCGCCAGCAGCTTGGGGTGGACAGGGCCTGAAAAACTGTTTTTT. Protein product: CASSLGWTGPEKLFF.

This clonotype was detected many times. J is TRBJ1-2 and V is TRBV7-2; unclear D gene. The V end was cut by 4 bases, the J end by 8 bases, with 11 bases between. Per germline, CDR1 SGHTA and CDR2 FQGNSA. This CDR3 contains 12 residues. The chain's CDR3 is CASSWVEGGYTF. The CDR3 nucleotides read TGTGCCAGCAGCTGGGTGGAGGGCGGCTACACCTTC.

This clonotype was picked up a small number of times. The CDR3 DNA sequence: TGTGCCAGCAGCCGAAATCGGGACAGGAGGGGGAATTCACCCCTCCACTTT. Protein sequence: CASSRNRDRRGNSPLHF. This rearrangement joins TRBV7-2 to TRBJ1-6; 8 bases line up with TRBD1. The V gene's germline CDR1 is SGHTA and CDR2 FQGNSA. The V and J ends lost 5 bases and 7 bases, in that order; junction bases with no gene match: 13. CDR3 size: 17 residues.

This clonotype was recorded at least ten times. This chain links TRBV5-1 with TRBJ2-5; D tentatively reads TRBD1 or TRBD2 (5 bases each). This CDR3 spans 14 amino acids. Trimming stripped 4 bases from V and 3 bases from J, with 13 bases between. Per germline, CDR1 SGHRS and CDR2 YFSETQ. CDR3 region: CASSRDGTEETQYF. CDR3 sequence (DNA): TGCGCCAGCAGCAGGGACGGGACCGAAGAGACCCAGTACTTC.

This chain connects TRBV27 to TRBJ1-2; 8 bases line up with TRBD1. From germline, CDR1 is MNHEY and CDR2 SMNVEV (reference sequence). Trimming cost V 7 bases and J 4 bases; bases outside gene matches: 8. The CDR3 length is 14 residues. CDR3 bases: TGTGCCAGCACGAGGGACAGGAGAATCTATGGCTACACCTTC. This codes for CASTRDRRIYGYTF.

The chain links TRBV25-1 to TRBJ2-1, with D possibly being TRBD1 or TRBD2 (6 bases each). This CDR3 has 17 residues. V was trimmed by 7 bases and J by 0 bases, leaving 19 bases between them. In germline, CDR1 is MGHDK, CDR2 SYGVNS. The CDR3 is CASIEGEDNHSYNEQFF. The CDR3 DNA follows: TGTGCCAGCATAGAGGGGGAGGATAACCACTCCTACAATGAGCAGTTCTTC.

This clonotype was detected only a few times. This may arise from a read error, as a much more abundant clone is one base away. The chain employs TRBV7-6 and TRBJ2-7; 8 bases map to TRBD1. The length of the CDR3 is 13 residues. V lost 5 bases to trimming and J lost 3 bases; unmatched junction nucleotides: 3. Germline values: CDR1 SGHVS, CDR2 FNYEAQ. CDR3 protein: CASSRGTGYEQYF. The CDR3 coding sequence is TGTGCCAGCAGCCGCGGGACAGGCTACGAGCAGTACTTC.

There are many counts of this clonotype. V usage is TRBV20-1 and J usage is TRBJ2-6, with D perhaps TRBD2 (5 bases). Trimming removed 6 bases at V and 2 bases at J, with 8 bases between. Germline V lookup: CDR1 DFQATT, CDR2 SNEGSKA (reference sequence). The CDR3 extends over 13 amino acids. CDR3 loop: CSAGRAGANVLTF. The CDR3 coding sequence is TGCAGTGCGGGGAGAGCTGGGGCCAACGTCCTGACTTTC.

There are a few counts of this clonotype. The V call is TRBV5-4, the J call TRBJ2-3; D not resolved. CDR3 length: 16 residues. Germline-derived CDR1 and CDR2 are SGHNT and YYREEE (reference sequence). The V gene lost 0 bases and the J gene lost 0 bases, with 11 bases spanning the gap. Written as DNA, the CDR3 is TGTGCCAGCAGCTTGGCTTTAGCTCAGAGCACAGATACGCAGTATTTT. This encodes CASSLALAQSTDTQYF. Complete variable domain (other parts from reference TRBV5-4 and TRBJ2-3): ETGVTQSPTHLIKTRGQQVTLRCSSQSGHNTVSWYQQALGQGPQFIFQYYREEENGRGNFPPRFSGLQFPNYSSELNVNALELDDSALYLCASSLALAQSTDTQYFGPGTRLTVL.

There are many counts of this clonotype. The chain has TRBV20-1 and TRBJ1-5, with TRBD1 as a possible D gene (6 bases). Trimming pared 3 bases from V and 0 bases from J, leaving 12 bases between. CDR1 and CDR2 (germline): DFQATT, SNEGSKA (reference sequence). This CDR3 is built from 15 residues. The CDR3 sequence is CSASQGMYSNQPQHF. CDR3 nucleotides: TGCAGTGCTAGCCAGGGGATGTATAGCAATCAGCCCCAGCATTTT.

This sequence joins TRBV20-1 and TRBJ2-1, with 7 bases fitting TRBD2. The CDR3 is 15 amino acids. V shed 1 base, J shed 6 bases, and the junction held 9 bases outside the gene matches. The germline CDR1 and CDR2 sequences are DFQATT and SNEGSKA (reference sequence). CDR3 nucleotides: TGCAGTGCTAGAGTTGGGGCGGGAGCCCTCAATGAGCAGTTCTTC. Its translation: CSARVGAGALNEQFF.

This chain links TRBV24-1 with TRBJ2-7; possible D gene TRBD1, 6 bases. V lost 6 bases to trimming and J lost 3 bases, with 11 bases between them. CDR1 KGHDR and CDR2 SFDVKD come from the germline V gene. The CDR3 covers 13 residues. The CDR3 DNA sequence: TGTGCCACCAGTACCGGGACAAACTACGAGCAGTACTTC. The encoded protein is CATSTGTNYEQYF.

V gene TRBV5-6 combines with J gene TRBJ1-1; 7 bases line up with TRBD1. V was pared by 3 bases and J by 10 bases, with 6 bases of the junction left unmatched. The CDR3 spans 12 residues. Germline CDR1 SGHDT, CDR2 YYEEEE. For the CDR3, the DNA is TGTGCCAGCAGCTCGGACAGGAGTGGAGCTTTCTTT. Protein product: CASSSDRSGAFF.

V usage is TRBV9 and J usage is TRBJ1-6; D is unresolved. CDR1 is SGDLS, CDR2 YYNGEE, per germline. The length of the CDR3 is 16 residues. V was cut by 4 bases and J by 0 bases, with 11 bases left in between. This CDR3 reads CASSPKGSSYNSPLHF. For the CDR3, the DNA is TGTGCCAGCAGCCCAAAAGGGAGCTCCTATAATTCACCCCTCCACTTT.